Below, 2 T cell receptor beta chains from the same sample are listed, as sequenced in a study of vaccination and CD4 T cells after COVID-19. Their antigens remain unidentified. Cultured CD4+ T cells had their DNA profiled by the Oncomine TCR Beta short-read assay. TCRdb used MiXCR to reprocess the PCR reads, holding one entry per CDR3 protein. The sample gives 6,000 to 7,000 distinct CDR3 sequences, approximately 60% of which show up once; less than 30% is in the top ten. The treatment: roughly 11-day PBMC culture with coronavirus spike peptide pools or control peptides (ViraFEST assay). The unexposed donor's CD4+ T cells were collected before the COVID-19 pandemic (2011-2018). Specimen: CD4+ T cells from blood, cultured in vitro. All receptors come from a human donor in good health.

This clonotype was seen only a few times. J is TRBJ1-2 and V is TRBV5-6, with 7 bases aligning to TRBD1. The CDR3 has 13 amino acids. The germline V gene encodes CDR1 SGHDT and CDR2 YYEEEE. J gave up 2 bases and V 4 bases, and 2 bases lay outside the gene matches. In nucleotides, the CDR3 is TGTGCCAGCAGCCCGGGACAGAACTATGGCTACACCTTC. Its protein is CASSPGQNYGYTF.

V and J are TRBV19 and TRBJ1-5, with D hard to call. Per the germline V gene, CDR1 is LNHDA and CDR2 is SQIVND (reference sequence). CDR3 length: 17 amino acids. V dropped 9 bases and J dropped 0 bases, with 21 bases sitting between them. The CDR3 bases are TGTGCCAGCCAAGGACGTCCGCGGGCTTATAGCAATCAGCCCCAGCATTTT. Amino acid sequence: CASQGRPRAYSNQPQHF.